This entry lists 11 T cell receptor beta chains sequenced from one sample in a study of Tregs in tolerant kidney transplant recipients. Measured with immunoSEQ multiplex PCR; TCRdb has only the in-frame clones, and not every one. The sample holds 50,000 to 55,000 clones; roughly nine tenths are singletons and the top ten take over 12%. Recipients received nonmyeloablative bone marrow transplants from related graft donors, with transient mixed chimerism. The sequences come from CD8+ T cells from blood (PBMCs), collected 24 months after the transplant. The receptors here all came from a human patient who received a combined kidney and bone marrow transplant. Some T cells here may be from the graft donor.

V is TRBV4-3 and J is TRBJ1-1; D uncertain. The CDR3 consists of 14 residues. Germline CDR1 LGHNA, CDR2 YSLEER. Trimming cost V 1 base and J 2 bases, with 8 bases left between them. The CDR3: CASSQVALNTEAFF. CDR3 nucleotide sequence: TGCGCCAGCAGCCAAGTTGCCCTAAACACTGAAGCTTTCTTT.

For this clone: This CDR3 is also generated by other DNA sequences in the sample. The chain is built from TRBV7-6 and TRBJ1-6; D is uncertain. V was shortened by 0 bases and J by 4 bases, with 7 bases between the two germline ends. Germline assignment: CDR1 SGHVS and CDR2 FNYEAQ. There are 15 residues in the CDR3. The CDR3 region is CASSLAADYNSPLHF. In DNA form, the CDR3 reads TGTGCCAGCAGCTTAGCAGCGGATTATAATTCACCCCTCCACTTT.

V and J are TRBV5-8 and TRBJ2-6; D possibly corresponds to TRBD1 (6 bases). This CDR3 has 16 residues. V dropped 9 bases and J dropped 0 bases, with 16 bases sitting between them. CDR1 SGHTS and CDR2 YDEGEE come from the germline V gene. This CDR3 reads CATQQGFHSGANVLTF. The CDR3 region has the DNA TGTGCCACCCAGCAGGGGTTCCACTCTGGGGCCAACGTCCTGACTTTC. The full variable domain, with the rest looked up from reference TRBV5-8 and TRBJ2-6, is EAGVTQSPTHLIKTRGQQATLRCSPISGHTSVYWYQQALGLGLQFLLWYDEGEERNRGNFPPRFSGRQFPNYSSELNVNALELEDSALYLCATQQGFHSGANVLTFGAGSRLTVL.

This clone has only a few counts. The chain uses TRBV19 and TRBJ2-5, with TRBD2 identical over 10 bases. Looked up from germline, CDR1 is LNHDA and CDR2 is SQIVND (reference sequence). The CDR3 extends over 18 amino acids. J was trimmed by 5 bases and V by 0 bases; bases with no gene match: 12. The CDR3 spells CASSIEPLTSGPGETQYF. CDR3 coding DNA: TGTGCCAGTAGTATAGAACCATTGACTAGCGGGCCGGGGGAGACCCAGTACTTC.

The chain is built from TRBV7-2 and TRBJ2-7, with a tentative D call TRBD2 (5 bases). The CDR3 runs to 15 residues. CDR1 and CDR2 from the germline V gene are SGHTA and FQGNSA. The ends were cut back, 1 base at V and 0 bases at J, with 10 bases in the middle. CDR3 sequence: CASSLVASSSYEQYF. The DNA for the CDR3 is TGTGCCAGCAGCTTAGTAGCGAGTAGCTCCTACGAGCAGTACTTC. Complete variable domain (other parts from reference TRBV7-2 and TRBJ2-7): GAGVSQSPSNKVTEKGKDVELRCDPISGHTALYWYRQSLGQGLEFLIYFQGNSAPDKSGLPSDRFSAERTGGSVSTLTIQRTQQEDSAVYLCASSLVASSSYEQYFGPGTRLTVT.

The rearrangement uses TRBV15 and TRBJ2-3, with D hard to call. V was pared by 3 bases and J by 2 bases, with 6 bases between. The CDR3 totals 13 residues. Germline V gene sequence: CDR1 LNHNV, CDR2 YYDKDF (reference sequence). DNA of the CDR3: TGTGCCACCAGCAGGGAGTACACAGATACGCAGTATTTT. This sequence encodes CATSREYTDTQYF.

V usage is TRBV9 and J usage is TRBJ1-1; a possible D gene is TRBD1 (6 bases). Looked up from germline, CDR1 is SGDLS and CDR2 is YYNGEE. This CDR3 has 15 amino acids. Trimming left V 0 bases short and J 4 bases short, with 13 bases between. The chain's CDR3 is CASSVGREGGTEAFF. The DNA of the CDR3 is TGTGCCAGCAGCGTAGGGAGGGAGGGGGGCACTGAAGCTTTCTTT. The full variable domain, completed using reference TRBV9 and TRBJ1-1, is DSGVTQTPKHLITATGQRVTLRCSPRSGDLSVYWYQQSLDQGLQFLIQYYNGEERAKGNILERFSAQQFPDLHSELNLSSLELGDSALYFCASSVGREGGTEAFFGQGTRLTVV.

V and J are TRBV9 and TRBJ2-5, with 8 bases aligning to TRBD2. Per the germline V gene, CDR1 is SGDLS and CDR2 is YYNGEE. V lost 6 bases and J lost 2; bases outside the gene matches: 9. The CDR3 is 15 residues long. CDR3 amino acids: CASTRGASFQETQYF. DNA for the CDR3: TGTGCCAGCACGCGGGGGGCGTCGTTTCAAGAGACCCAGTACTTC.

On this clone itself: A read error is likely, as this CDR3 ends without the conserved phenylalanine or tryptophan. The chain recombines TRBV19 with TRBJ2-7; D perhaps matches TRBD1 (5 bases). The CDR3 spans 14 residues. Per germline, CDR1 LNHDA and CDR2 SQIVND (reference sequence). The germline V and J ends were trimmed by 1 base and 2 bases, with 9 bases remaining between them. For the CDR3, the DNA is TGTGCCAGTAGTATAGGATTAGGGGCCTACGAGCAGTACCTC. Its protein is CASSIGLGAYEQYL.

J is TRBJ2-7 and V is TRBV9, with 8 positions matching TRBD2. V shed 0 bases, J shed 2 bases, and the junction held 4 bases outside the gene matches. There are 15 residues in the CDR3. Per the germline V gene, CDR1 is SGDLS and CDR2 is YYNGEE. This CDR3 is CASSVGTSRPYEQYF. CDR3 DNA: TGTGCCAGCAGCGTAGGGACTAGCAGACCCTACGAGCAGTACTTC.

The chain carries TRBV30 and TRBJ2-1; the match to TRBD1 covers 8 bases. Germline V gene data show CDR1 as GTSNPN and CDR2 as SVGIG (reference sequence). This CDR3 contains 16 residues. Trimming cost V 3 bases and J 7 bases; bases outside gene matches: 14. In DNA form, the CDR3 reads TGTGCCTGGAGCGCCTTCTCAGGGGGCGAGTGGAATGAGCAGTTCTTC. Amino acid sequence: CAWSAFSGGEWNEQFF.